This T cell receptor (beta chain) was identified in a study of radiotherapy plus CTLA-4 blockade in lung cancer. In the study overall: Disease control reached 31%, with objective responses in 15% to 20%.

The CDR3 is 15 amino acids. Trimming removed 1 base from V and 4 bases from J, with 14 bases in between. The germline V gene encodes CDR1 SEHNR and CDR2 FQNEAQ (reference sequence). Some clones are missing from TCRdb's copy, which holds only in-frame ones; the method was immunoSEQ multiplex PCR. Altogether around 90,000 clones are present, about four fifths being singletons, with the ten largest covering around 0.8%. Specimen: peripheral blood, collected from a patient treated with radiotherapy plus ipilimumab. The TCR was taken from a human donor with non-small cell lung cancer who had stable disease on radiotherapy plus ipilimumab. The chain combines TRBV7-9 with TRBJ2-7, with D tentatively TRBD1 (6 bases). CDR3 nucleotide sequence: TGTGCCAGCAGCTTAGACGGACAGCAACGGTACGAGCAGTACTTC. It codes for CASSLDGQQRYEQYF.